These 8 T cell receptor beta chains originate from one sample sequenced in a study of blood T cell repertoires in COVID-19. TCRdb keeps only in-frame clones here, not all; method: immunoSEQ multiplex PCR. Of 200,000 to 300,000 clones listed, 88% are singletons. Sequencing was carried out using PBMCs or T cells enriched from blood (not recorded which). These receptors all stem from a woman aged 40-49 years who had been exposed to COVID-19.

J is TRBJ1-3 and V is TRBV11-2; 8 bases are shared with TRBD1. Germline CDR1 SGHAT, CDR2 FQNNGV. This CDR3 is built from 16 residues. V dropped 8 bases and J dropped 1; count of bases not matched to a gene: 10. The CDR3 nucleotides are TGTGCCAGCTTCGGACAGGGAGCTAGGTCTGGAAACACCATATATTTT. Its protein product is CASFGQGARSGNTIYF.

The chain recombines TRBV23-1 with TRBJ1-1, with D perhaps TRBD1 (6 bases). Being an ORF, TRBV23-1 has a function that is uncertain. The CDR3 length is 15 residues. Between the trimmed V and J ends, which lost 0 bases and 1 base, there was a span of 9 bases. In DNA form, the CDR3 reads TGCGCCAGCAGTCAATCAACAGGGAGGAACACTGAAGCTTTCTTT. Protein product: CASSQSTGRNTEAFF.

V is TRBV30 and J is TRBJ1-1; perhaps TRBD1 as D (6 bases). Looked up from germline, CDR1 is GTSNPN and CDR2 is SVGIG (reference sequence). The CDR3 is 12 residues long. Trimming shortened V by 5 bases and J by 4 bases, and 11 bases separated the two germline ends. CDR3 DNA: TGTGCCTGGCAGCAGGGGAGCACTGAAGCTTTCTTT. This translates into CAWQQGSTEAFF.

This sequence joins TRBV25-1 and TRBJ2-7; D ambiguous. The germline V gene has CDR1 MGHDK and CDR2 SYGVNS. The CDR3 sequence is 10 residues long. V lost 4 bases and J 7 bases, leaving 5 bases between the germline ends. CDR3 nucleotides: TGTGCCAGCAGTGTCCCGGAGCAGTACTTC. Protein: CASSVPEQYF.

V and J are TRBV5-4 and TRBJ1-3; D perhaps matches TRBD1 (5 bases). V lost 0 bases, J lost 1 base, and 11 bases lay in between. In germline, CDR1 is SGHNT, CDR2 YYREEE (reference sequence). CDR3 length: 16 residues. In DNA form, the CDR3 reads TGTGCCAGCAGCTTGGGGCAGGGTATGTCTGGAAACACCATATATTTT. Translated, it gives CASSLGQGMSGNTIYF.

The chain has TRBV7-3 and TRBJ1-2; a possible D gene is TRBD1 (5 bases). The CDR3 covers 15 residues. With 10 bases removed from V and 0 bases from J, the gap between germline ends came to 18 bases. Germline V gene lookup returns CDR1 SGHTA and CDR2 FQGTGA. This chain's CDR3 is CATQLTGGSNYGYTF. DNA for the CDR3: TGTGCCACCCAACTCACAGGCGGATCTAACTATGGCTACACCTTC.

J is TRBJ2-5 and V is TRBV5-6; tentative D call: TRBD2 (6 bases). Looked up from germline, CDR1 is SGHDT and CDR2 is YYEEEE. The CDR3 contains 19 residues. Trimming stripped 0 bases from V and 4 bases from J, with 25 bases between. This chain's CDR3 is CASSLVSAHAGPGGETQYF. CDR3 coding DNA: TGTGCCAGCAGCTTGGTATCGGCCCATGCGGGACCAGGAGGAGAGACCCAGTACTTC.

The J gene is TRBJ2-2, the V gene TRBV5-1; maybe TRBD1 (6 bases). The CDR3 is 15 residues long. V was shortened by 4 bases and J by 4 bases, with 14 bases between the two germline ends. The germline gives CDR1 SGHRS, CDR2 YFSETQ. CDR3 in DNA: TGCGCCAGCAGCCGAACGAGACAGGTCACCGGGGAGCTGTTTTTT. Translating it yields CASSRTRQVTGELFF.